The clone carrying this TCR beta chain has ten or more counts. This sample was included in a study of blood T cells in healthy people across ages. Germline assignment: CDR1 SGHTA and CDR2 FQGNSA. Trimming pared 4 bases from V and 6 bases from J, leaving 16 bases between. The CDR3 is made up of 14 amino acids. Alongside a J-beta primer mix, a sample-barcoded 5' primer served in a second PCR lasting about 7 to 12 cycles. Each CDR3 protein gets one entry after TCRdb re-called the 5' RACE reads with MiXCR. The sample shows about 1.7 million distinct CDR3 sequences, 28% of them seen only once. The clonotype originates from a woman in her thirties in good health. Material for sequencing was blood. V and J are TRBV7-2 and TRBJ2-7; D is uncertain. This CDR3 is CASSSFVGGAEQYF. The CDR3 DNA is TGTGCCAGCAGCTCTTTTGTGGGTGGAGCCGAGCAGTACTTC.